This T cell receptor beta chain came from a study of regulatory T cells in long-lasting Graves disease (dated by TCRdb to the early 2020s). Regarding the research as a whole: To count as having persistent Graves' disease, a patient had to have received antithyroid drug treatment for over 5 years with TSH receptor autoantibodies remaining persistently positive. Patients with persistent Graves' disease were compared with patients with newly diagnosed Graves' disease using TCR sequencing and RNA sequencing of peripheral blood. The study took place in China and was registered as a clinical trial. A total of roughly 33 samples were covered by TCR sequencing, comprising about 13 persistent and some 20 newly diagnosed Graves' disease patients. On average, persistent Graves' disease patients in the clinical cohort had been on antithyroid drugs for roughly 11 years.

The paper as a whole reports these results and caveats: TRBV28, TRBJ1-2 and TRBJ2-5 were preferentially used in persistent disease, while TRBV20-1 and TRBJ2-1 were favored in newly diagnosed disease. Compared with newly diagnosed patients, patients with persistent Graves' disease had lower TCR Shannon entropy and fewer highly expanded clones, which suggests clonal expansion. The authors acknowledged the small sample size as a limitation that may reduce accuracy. Only the TCR beta chain was sequenced and analyzed. Peripheral blood alone was examined, since thyroid tissue, which constituted the primary lesion, could not be accessed. Patients with persistent disease shared more public clonotypes (around 2,500) than newly diagnosed patients did (966).

What this sample's time point label stands for: persistent/refractory GD, antithyroid drugs over 5 years with positive TRAb. RNA was extracted from PBMCs in TRIzol for both TCR sequencing and RNA sequencing. The diagnosis of Graves' disease followed American Thyroid Association guidelines. Recruitment of patients was carried out at an endocrinology department in Xi'an, China. Each patient gave approximately 10 milliliters of peripheral blood, collected in an EDTA anticoagulant tube. Ficoll Paque Plus density gradient separation was used to isolate PBMCs, and no additional T cell sorting was done. An Agilent 2100 Bioanalyzer and agarose gel were used to check RNA quality, while a NanoDrop 2000 measured RNA concentration. This clonotype showed up just a few times. Its cognate antigen has yet to be identified. The input lacks base qualities; no much larger clone sits a single base away. Trimming takes 5 bases from V and 6 bases from J, and the germline ends sit 5 bases apart. Reading the germline V gene gives CDR1 SGHDT and CDR2 YYEEEE. From the cysteine up to the phenylalanine, the CDR3 has a length of 11 residues. This entry keeps only the CDR3 DNA: 33 bases, framed from base 1.

Receptor libraries were prepared by multiplex PCR. TCRdb shows the sequencer as Illumina HiSeq 4000. iRepertoire HTBI primers and Arm-PCR amplification of CDR3 regions were used to construct TCR beta libraries. PCR products were gel purified before sequencing. In the source study's methods: Gene usage analysis of CDR3 amino acid clonotypes relied on the approximately 60 TRBV and 14 TRBJ segments identified across samples. COPE and FqMerger were used to merge the filtered high-quality paired reads into contigs. BLAST was used to align contigs to the IMGT TRBV, TRBD and TRBJ reference genes, and CDR3 was defined following IMGT. Any clonotype with a frequency above 0.1% was classified as a highly expanded clone. Shannon entropy served as the measure of repertoire diversity, while the Gini coefficient captured V-J evenness. Public clonotypes were defined as clonotypes shared by more than one individual. TCRdb itself trimmed the public reads at Q25 with fastp, ran MiXCR and retained productive beta chains. Identical CDR3 proteins give one entry, which carries the most common genes and DNA. The V and J calls were determined by TCRdb, not by the authors. This sample lists some 450,000 distinct CDR3 sequences; about a quarter were detected once. The ten largest clonotypes hold around 26% of the sample.

The chain is assembled from TRBV5-6 and TRBJ2-2, with an unclear D gene assignment. This sequence originates from a female donor with Graves disease. The material was peripheral blood mononuclear cells (PBMCs), obtained when the disease was refractory, from a patient treated with antithyroid drugs. The bases read TGTGCCAGCAGTTGGTCCGGGGAGCTGTTTTTT. The translation is CASSWSGELFF.